Reported below is one TCR beta chain. Its specificity is not known. This same CDR3 is encoded by further DNA sequences in the sample. The CDR3 is 11 residues long. Germline V gene lookup returns CDR1 SGHTA and CDR2 FQGNSA. Between the trimmed V and J ends, which lost 5 bases and 2 bases, there was a span of 4 bases. This sample was included in a study of beta chain features in type 1 diabetes. At the level of the study: All samples together contributed 90 million to 130 million sorted cells for examination. Findings of the study overall: A moderate, significant TCRB CDR3 shortening appeared in type 1 diabetes across four CD4+ subsets. Compared with healthy donors, patients appeared to share more similar naive, central memory and regulatory TCRB repertoires.

Expressed TCRB transcripts were sequenced because the isolated RNA had all been reverse transcribed beforehand. The protocol was immunoSEQ multiplex PCR, while the TCRdb copy is restricted to in-frame clones and leaves out a portion. The sample carries under 450,000 clones, around 14% recorded once. Sequences were obtained from naive CD4+ T cells from blood. This receptor was obtained from a man between 25 and 39 years old in good health. This chain uses TRBV7-2 with TRBJ2-7; D remains ambiguous. CDR3 nucleotides: TGTGCCAGCAGCGCTGCCTACGAGCAGTACTTC. This translates into CASSAAYEQYF.